This T cell receptor (beta chain) was sequenced during a study of PD-1 blockade in classical Hodgkin lymphoma. On the study more broadly: Patients were dosed intravenously with nivolumab at 3 mg/kg every 2 weeks.

In every patient, relapse followed autologous stem cell transplantation, while exposure to brentuximab vedotin differed. Data came from immunoSEQ multiplex PCR; TCRdb stores just in-frame clones and leaves some out. The profile shows approximately 27,000 clones, 65% to 90% of them singletons. Whole-study findings and limits: Why the repertoires differ is still unclear, perhaps disease activity or prior therapy. By C4D1, diversity of CD4+ TCRs had risen significantly, whereas that of CD8+ TCRs had not. It was among complete responders that baseline diversity resembled that of newly diagnosed patients.

The V end was cut by 0 bases, the J end by 4 bases, with 29 bases between. The CDR3 extends over 21 amino acids. Turning to this clone: Its cognate antigen is unknown.

The chain recombines TRBV23-1 with TRBJ2-3; D possibly uses TRBD1 or TRBD2 (5 bases each). TRBV23-1 is marked as an open reading frame, function uncertain. This TCR came from a human donor with classical Hodgkin lymphoma. Material: peripheral blood mononuclear cells (PBMCs), obtained at baseline. CDR3 DNA sequence: TGCGCCAGCAGTCAATCGGGAAAGATCGGAAGAGGGGTGCAATCTCCAGATACGCAGTATTTT. Protein: CASSQSGKIGRGVQSPDTQYF.